A selection of T cell receptor beta chains follows, all from one sample in a study of T cell repertoires in cytomegalovirus infection. Using its own MiXCR run on the reads, TCRdb lists one record per CDR3 protein. The table lists approximately 770,000 distinct CDR3 sequences, almost 30% of them singletons. Antigens of these TCRs are unknown. The starting material was cultured CD8+ T cells from PBMCs, obtained from culture after CMV antigen stimulation. These receptors were obtained from a human donor in good health (CMV status not recorded). Some clones in this sample may be carry-over from other donors' samples. Each CDR3 is given with its conserved first and last residue. A D gene is named only where the DNA matches it firmly. Clone size is given for some rows only: seen once, a few or many times, or a class if the clone is expanded.

length: 16; V: TRBV19; size: -; J: TRBJ1-5; D: TRBD1; DNA: TGTGCCAGTAGTATCGCCACAGGGGGCGTAAATCAGCCCCAGCATTTT; CDR3: CASSIATGGVNQPQHF
length: 12; V: TRBV2; size: few; J: TRBJ1-3; D: -; DNA: TGTGCCAGCGTGGGGCCTGGAAACACCATATATTTT; CDR3: CASVGPGNTIYF
length: 16; V: TRBV6-5; size: few; J: TRBJ2-1; D: TRBD2; DNA: TGTGCCAGCAGTTATCCTAGCGGGGGGGCCGTCGATGAGCAGTTCTTC; CDR3: CASSYPSGGAVDEQFF
length: 16; V: TRBV7-4; size: -; J: TRBJ2-5; D: TRBD1; DNA: TGTGCCAGCAGCCGGACCGGGACAGGGGACCAAGAGACCCAGTACTTC; CDR3: CASSRTGTGDQETQYF
length: 14; V: TRBV12-5; size: -; J: TRBJ2-1; D: -; DNA: TGTGCTAGTGGTTTGGGCGGGACACACAATGAGCAGTTCTTC; CDR3: CASGLGGTHNEQFF
length: 16; V: TRBV7-9; size: -; J: TRBJ2-3; D: -; DNA: TGTGCCAGCAGCGAATTAGGAAGGGAAGTCACCGATACGCAGTATTTT; CDR3: CASSELGREVTDTQYF
length: 16; V: TRBV10-3; size: -; J: TRBJ1-1; D: -; DNA: TGTGCCATCAGGATACGGGACACCTACCCAAATACTGAAGCTTTCTTT; CDR3: CAIRIRDTYPNTEAFF
length: 19; V: TRBV3-1; size: -; J: TRBJ2-3; D: TRBD2; DNA: TGTGCCTCGAACCAAAGACCCCCTAGCGGGGGTCGTAGCACAGATACGCAGTATTTT; CDR3: CASNQRPPSGGRSTDTQYF
length: 20; V: TRBV5-4; size: many; J: TRBJ2-3; D: -; DNA: TGTGCCAGCAGCTTGGCTTCTCTAGGGGGGGGTCCCTATAGCACAGATACGCAGTATTTT; CDR3: CASSLASLGGGPYSTDTQYF
length: 15; V: TRBV20-1; size: -; J: TRBJ1-1; D: -; DNA: TGCAGTGCTAGTCTTGGACAGACCATGAACACTGAAGCTTTCTTT; CDR3: CSASLGQTMNTEAFF